This T cell receptor beta chain came from a study of blood T cell repertoires in COVID-19. Study in general: The analysed material was cDNA or gDNA that came from T cells, B-cell-depleted T cells, or PBMCs.

The CDR3 sequence is 12 residues long. CDR1 is LNHDA, CDR2 SQIVND, per germline (reference sequence). The germline V and J ends were trimmed by 7 bases and 0 bases, with 6 bases remaining between them. Per the original data handling: Researchers report that nucleated cell counts were estimated from reference gene primer amplification. Produced via immunoSEQ multiplex PCR; TCRdb's table is partial and in-frame only. The V and J calls and clone size come from that table; D and trimming were worked out from the DNA. The table has roughly 50,000 clones, 90% seen once. This chain joins TRBV19 and TRBJ1-1; unclear D gene. Sequenced sample: peripheral blood. The sequence was collected from a man in his forties or fifties with acute or convalescent COVID-19. CDR3 loop: CASISLNTEAFF. CDR3 sequence (DNA): TGTGCCAGTATTTCCTTGAACACTGAAGCTTTCTTT.